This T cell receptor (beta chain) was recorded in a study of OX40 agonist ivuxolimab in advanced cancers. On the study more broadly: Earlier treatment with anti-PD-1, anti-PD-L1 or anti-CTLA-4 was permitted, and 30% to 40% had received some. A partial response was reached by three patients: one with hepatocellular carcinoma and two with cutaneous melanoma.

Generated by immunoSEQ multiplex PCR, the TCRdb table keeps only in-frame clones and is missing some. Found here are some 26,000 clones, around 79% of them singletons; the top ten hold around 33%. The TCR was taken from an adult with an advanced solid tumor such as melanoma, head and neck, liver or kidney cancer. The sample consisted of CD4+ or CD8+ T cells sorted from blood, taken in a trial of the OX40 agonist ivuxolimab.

Written as DNA, the CDR3 is TGTGCCAGCAGCTTCGTAGATTACAATGAGCAGTTCTTC. It yields the protein CASSFVDYNEQFF. The chain combines TRBV7-8 with TRBJ2-1; D ambiguous. Per the germline V gene, CDR1 is SGHVS and CDR2 is FQNEAQ. The CDR3 sequence is 13 residues long. Trimming took 3 bases from V and 4 from J, leaving 7 bases between them.